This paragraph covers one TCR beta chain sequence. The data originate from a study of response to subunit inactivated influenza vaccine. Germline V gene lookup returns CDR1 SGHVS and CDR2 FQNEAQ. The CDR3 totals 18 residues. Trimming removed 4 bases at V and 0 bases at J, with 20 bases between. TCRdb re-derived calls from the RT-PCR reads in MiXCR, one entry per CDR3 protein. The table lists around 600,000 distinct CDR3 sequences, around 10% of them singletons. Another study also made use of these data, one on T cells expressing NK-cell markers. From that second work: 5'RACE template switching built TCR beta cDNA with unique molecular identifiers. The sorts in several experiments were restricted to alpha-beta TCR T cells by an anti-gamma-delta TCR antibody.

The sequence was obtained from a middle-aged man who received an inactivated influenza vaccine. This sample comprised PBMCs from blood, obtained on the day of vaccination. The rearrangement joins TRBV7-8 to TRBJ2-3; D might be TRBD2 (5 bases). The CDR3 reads CASSSSRVQTRSTDTQYF. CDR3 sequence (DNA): TGTGCCAGCAGCTCCTCGAGGGTTCAGACAAGGAGCACAGATACGCAGTATTTT.